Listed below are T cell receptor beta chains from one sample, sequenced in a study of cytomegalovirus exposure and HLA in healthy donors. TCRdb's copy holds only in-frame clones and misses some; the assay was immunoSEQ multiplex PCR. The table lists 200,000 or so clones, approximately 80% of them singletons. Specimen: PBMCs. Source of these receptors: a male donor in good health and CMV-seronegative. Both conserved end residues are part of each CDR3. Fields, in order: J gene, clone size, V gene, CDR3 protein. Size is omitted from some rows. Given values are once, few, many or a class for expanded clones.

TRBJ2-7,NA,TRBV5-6,CASLSAGEGEQYF
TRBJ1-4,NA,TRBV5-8,CASSLVTGGEKLFF
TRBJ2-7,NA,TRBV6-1,CASSEWGQGASYEQYF
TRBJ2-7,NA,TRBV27,CASSLGATGTVEQYF
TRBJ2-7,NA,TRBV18,CASSPLVSGSAYEQYF
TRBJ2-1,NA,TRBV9,CASSPGGVHYNEQFF
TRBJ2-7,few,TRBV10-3,CAISGDRVYEQYF
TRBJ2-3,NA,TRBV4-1,CASSQARTGAPSTDTQYF
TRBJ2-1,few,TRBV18,CASSPQGQDEQFF
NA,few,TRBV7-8,CASSAGALAGGASYEQYF
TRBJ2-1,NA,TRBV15,CATSREGLADNEQFF
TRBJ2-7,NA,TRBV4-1,CASSRESGLSSYEQYF
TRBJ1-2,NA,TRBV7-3,CASSKLGGTYGYTF
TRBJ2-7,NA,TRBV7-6,CASSLVFRDEQYF
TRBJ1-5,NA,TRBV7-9,CASSLGDRGRRQPQHF
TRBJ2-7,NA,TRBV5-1,CASSLVGGHPYEQYF
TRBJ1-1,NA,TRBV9,CASSTRVGVEAFF
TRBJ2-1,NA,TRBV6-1,CASSEVAGLTEQFF
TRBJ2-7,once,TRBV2,CASSDEREPSYEQYF
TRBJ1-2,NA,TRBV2,CASSGTAQANYGYTF
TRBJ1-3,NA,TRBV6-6,CASSRDRVSGNTIYF
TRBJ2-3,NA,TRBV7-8,CASSETSLADTQYF
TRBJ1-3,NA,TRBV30,CAWTAGASGNTIYF
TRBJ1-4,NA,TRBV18,CASSSRQGDLNEKLFF
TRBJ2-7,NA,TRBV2,CASLAEALSYEQYF
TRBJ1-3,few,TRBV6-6,CASSYSRGNTGNTIYF
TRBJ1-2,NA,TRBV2,CARGLQGSSGYTF
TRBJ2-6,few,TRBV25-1,CASRRQGSHVLTF
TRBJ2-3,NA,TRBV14,CASSQVQDTQYF